The present T cell receptor beta chain was sequenced within a study of T cells in Graves' hyperthyroidism and ophthalmopathy. Among the patients, aged 18 to 65, hyperthyroidism was newly diagnosed and had lasted under 2 months. Those patients with uncontrolled infection, other autoimmune disease, pregnancy or lactation were excluded. The diagnostic basis comprised clinical symptoms, serum thyroxine and TRAb, thyroid ultrasound and orbital computed tomography. This clonotype has just a few counts. Trimming took off 3 bases at V and 2 bases at J, with 13 bases between the two ends. This CDR3 is built from 14 residues. CDR1 is DFQATT, CDR2 SNEGSKA, per germline (reference sequence). The investigators amplified TCR beta CDR3 regions from RNA transcripts. A set of HTBI primers served as the primers for a first-round RT-PCR of the TCR CDR3. TCRdb reprocessed the multiplex PCR reads with MiXCR, giving one entry per CDR3 protein. The profile shows about half a million distinct CDR3 sequences, more than 20% of them singletons.

The TCR originated in a young man with Graves' hyperthyroidism. Sequencing used blood. The chain carries TRBV20-1 and TRBJ1-2; unclear D gene. CDR3 nucleotides: TGCAGTGCTAGTTCGGACGTTGCCAACTATGGCTACACCTTC. This codes for CSASSDVANYGYTF.